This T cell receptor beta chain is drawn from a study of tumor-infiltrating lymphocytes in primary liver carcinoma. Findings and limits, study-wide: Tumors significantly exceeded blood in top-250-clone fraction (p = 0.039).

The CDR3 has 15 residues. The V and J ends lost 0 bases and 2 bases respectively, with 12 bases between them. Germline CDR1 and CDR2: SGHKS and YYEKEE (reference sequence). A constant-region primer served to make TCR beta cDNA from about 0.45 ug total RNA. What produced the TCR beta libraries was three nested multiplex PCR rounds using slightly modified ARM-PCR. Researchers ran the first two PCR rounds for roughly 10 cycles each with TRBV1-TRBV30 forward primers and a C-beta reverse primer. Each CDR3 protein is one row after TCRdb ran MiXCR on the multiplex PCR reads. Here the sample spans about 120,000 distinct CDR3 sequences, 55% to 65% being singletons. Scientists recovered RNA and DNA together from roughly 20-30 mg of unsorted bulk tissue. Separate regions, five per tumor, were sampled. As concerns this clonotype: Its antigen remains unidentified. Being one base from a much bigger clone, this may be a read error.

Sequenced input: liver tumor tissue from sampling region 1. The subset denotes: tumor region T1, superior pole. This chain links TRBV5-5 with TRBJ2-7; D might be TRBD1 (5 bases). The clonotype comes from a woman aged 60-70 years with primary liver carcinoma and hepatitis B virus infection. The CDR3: CASSLAPRQPYEQYF. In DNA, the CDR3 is TGTGCCAGCAGCTTGGCACCGAGACAGCCCTACGAGCAGTACTTC.